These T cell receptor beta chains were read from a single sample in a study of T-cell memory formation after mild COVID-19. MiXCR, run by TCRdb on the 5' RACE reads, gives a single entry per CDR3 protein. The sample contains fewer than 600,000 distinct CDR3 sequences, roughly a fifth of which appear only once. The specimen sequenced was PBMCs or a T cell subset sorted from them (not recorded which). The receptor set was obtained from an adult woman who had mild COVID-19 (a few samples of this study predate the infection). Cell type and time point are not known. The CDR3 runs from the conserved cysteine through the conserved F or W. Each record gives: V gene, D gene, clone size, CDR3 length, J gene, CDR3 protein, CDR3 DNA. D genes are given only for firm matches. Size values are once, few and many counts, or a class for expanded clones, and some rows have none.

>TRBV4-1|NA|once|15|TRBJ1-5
CASSQPRDRHQPQHF
TGCGCCAGCAGCCAACCTCGAGACAGGCATCAGCCCCAGCATTTT
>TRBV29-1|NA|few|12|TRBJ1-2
CSVVSLGYGYTF
TGCAGCGTTGTTAGCCTAGGCTATGGCTACACCTTC
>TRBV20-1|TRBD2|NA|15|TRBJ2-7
CSASPKRGRSYEQYF
TGCAGTGCTAGCCCTAAGCGGGGCCGATCCTACGAGCAGTACTTC
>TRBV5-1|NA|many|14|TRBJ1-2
CASSWGTGNYGYTF
TGCGCCAGCAGCTGGGGAACAGGGAACTATGGCTACACCTTC
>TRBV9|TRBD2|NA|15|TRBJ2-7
CASSPSGLAGEVQYF
TGTGCCAGCAGCCCTTCGGGACTAGCGGGAGAAGTGCAGTACTTC
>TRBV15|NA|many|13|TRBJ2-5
CATSRDLEETQYF
TGTGCCACCAGCAGAGATTTGGAGGAGACCCAGTACTTC
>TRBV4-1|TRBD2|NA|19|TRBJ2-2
CASSQVGLAGGPGTGELFF
TGCGCCAGCAGCCAAGTGGGGCTAGCGGGAGGGCCGGGCACCGGGGAGCTGTTTTTT
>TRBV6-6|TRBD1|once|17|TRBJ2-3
CASSRFSRTGTADTQYF
TGTGCCAGCAGTAGGTTCTCCCGGACAGGGACCGCAGATACGCAGTATTTT
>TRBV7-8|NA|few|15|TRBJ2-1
CASSLDRRRVYEQFF
TGTGCCAGCAGCTTAGATAGGCGCAGGGTTTATGAGCAGTTCTTC
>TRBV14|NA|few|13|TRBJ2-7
CASSQGVVHEQYF
TGTGCCAGCAGCCAAGGGGTAGTCCACGAGCAGTACTTC
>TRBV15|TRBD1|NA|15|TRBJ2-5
CATSRDRGPVETQYF
TGTGCCACCAGCAGAGACAGGGGGCCTGTAGAGACCCAGTACTTC
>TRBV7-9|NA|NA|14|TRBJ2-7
CASSSRTTVYEQYF
TGTGCCAGCAGCTCCAGGACAACAGTTTACGAGCAGTACTTC